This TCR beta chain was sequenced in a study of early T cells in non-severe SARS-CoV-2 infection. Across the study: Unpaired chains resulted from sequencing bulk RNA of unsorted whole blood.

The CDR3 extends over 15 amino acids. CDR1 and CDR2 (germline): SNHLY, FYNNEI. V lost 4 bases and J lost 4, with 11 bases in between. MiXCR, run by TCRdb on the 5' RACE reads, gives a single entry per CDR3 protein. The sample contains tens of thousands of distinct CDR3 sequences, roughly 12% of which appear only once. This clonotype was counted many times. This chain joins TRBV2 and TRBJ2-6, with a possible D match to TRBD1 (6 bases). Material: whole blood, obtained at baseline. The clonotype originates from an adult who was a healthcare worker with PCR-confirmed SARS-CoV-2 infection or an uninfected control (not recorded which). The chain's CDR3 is CASSGTGRGANVLTF. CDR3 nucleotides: TGTGCCAGCAGTGGTACAGGGCGCGGGGCCAACGTCCTGACTTTC.